Listed below are T cell receptor beta chains from one sample, sequenced in a study of a mutant IDH1 vaccine in newly diagnosed glioma. Libraries were prepared by immunoSEQ multiplex PCR; TCRdb keeps only in-frame clonotypes and omits some of them. This sample has around 44,000 clones, with under 85% found just once. No cognate antigen is known for these TCRs. Sequenced here: PBMCs, sampled from a glioma patient whose treatment included an IDH1 peptide vaccine. The source of these receptors is a man aged 40-55 years with glioma. CDR3s include the opening cysteine and the closing phenylalanine or tryptophan. The D gene is left open where the match is weak. The size of a clone is reported for some rows only, either as once, few or many, or as a class for expanded clones.

cdr3_aa cdr3_nt j_call d_call v_call clone_size
CASISAGNTIYF TGTGCCAGCATTTCTGCGGGAAACACCATATATTTT TRBJ1-3 - TRBV6-5 -
CASSEAEGRYGYTF TGTGCCAGCAGTGAAGCAGAGGGACGCTATGGCTACACCTTC TRBJ1-2 - TRBV2 few
CSVDSLRGASYEQYF TGCAGCGTTGATTCCTTGCGGGGGGCCTCCTACGAGCAGTACTTC TRBJ2-7 TRBD2 TRBV29-1 -
CAGRGAGEEQFF TGTGCCGGGCGGGGGGCCGGTGAGGAGCAGTTCTTC TRBJ2-1 TRBD2 TRBV7-8 -
CASTLRDSDYEQYF TGTGCCAGCACCCTCCGGGACAGTGACTACGAGCAGTACTTC TRBJ2-7 TRBD1 TRBV13 -
CASRDSYNSPLHF TGTGCCAGCAGGGACAGCTATAATTCACCCCTCCACTTT TRBJ1-6 - TRBV5-6 -
CASSGQVNQPQHF TGCGCCAGCTCCGGCCAGGTCAATCAGCCCCAGCATTTT TRBJ1-5 - TRBV10-1 -
CASSLHFQGSGAKETQYF TGTGCCAGCAGCTTACACTTTCAGGGTAGCGGGGCTAAAGAGACCCAGTACTTC TRBJ2-5 TRBD2 TRBV7-8 once
CASSLVWVSDEQYF TGTGCCAGCAGCTTAGTGTGGGTTTCGGACGAGCAGTACTTC TRBJ2-7 - TRBV7-8 -
CASSVAVLYEQYF TGTGCCAGCAGTGTAGCGGTGCTCTACGAGCAGTACTTC TRBJ2-7 - TRBV2 -
CASSFRTESYEQYF TGTGCCAGCAGTTTCCGAACGGAGTCCTACGAGCAGTACTTC TRBJ2-7 - TRBV27 -
CASSPTNTGELFF TGCGCCAGCAGCCCAACGAACACCGGGGAGCTGTTTTTT TRBJ2-2 - TRBV23-1 -
CASSPTGAERNYGYTF TGTGCCAGCAGCCCAACAGGCGCCGAACGGAACTATGGCTACACCTTC TRBJ1-2 - TRBV7-9 -
CASSLGQGIDTQYF TGTGCCAGCAGTTTGGGACAGGGAATAGATACGCAGTATTTT TRBJ2-3 TRBD1 TRBV6-6 -
CASSTGKNEQFF TGTGCCAGCAGTACAGGGAAAAATGAGCAGTTCTTC TRBJ2-1 - TRBV2 -
CASSSPPGGLLVAIYGYTF TGTGCCAGCAGTTCTCCCCCCGGGGGGCTGCTGGTCGCGATCTATGGCTACACCTTC TRBJ1-2 - TRBV27 -
CASSQVGSGGASAGELFF TGTGCCAGCAGCCAAGTGGGTAGCGGGGGGGCCAGCGCCGGGGAGCTGTTTTTT TRBJ2-2 TRBD2 TRBV4-2 few
CASSLVGYEQYF TGTGCCAGCAGCTTAGTCGGCTACGAGCAGTACTTC TRBJ2-7 - TRBV7-8 -
CASSLGGNSPLHF TGTGCCAGCAGTTTGGGGGGGAATTCACCCCTCCACTTT TRBJ1-6 - TRBV27 -
CASSSMVTGPQHF TGTGCCAGCAGTTCCATGGTGACTGGGCCCCAGCATTTT TRBJ1-5 - TRBV6-5 once
CASTGTSGGANEQFF TGTGCCAGTACCGGGACTAGCGGGGGGGCCAATGAGCAGTTCTTC TRBJ2-1 TRBD2 TRBV19 -
CSALGGEETQYF TGCAGCGCCCTGGGGGGGGAAGAGACCCAGTACTTC TRBJ2-5 TRBD2 TRBV29-1 -
CASSQDRNPLASATGELFF TGCGCCAGCAGCCAAGATCGGAATCCCCTAGCTTCGGCCACCGGGGAGCTGTTTTTT TRBJ2-2 - TRBV4-1 -
CASSRTGTSDTQYF TGTGCCAGCAGCCGTACCGGGACTTCAGATACGCAGTATTTT TRBJ2-3 - TRBV14 -
CASSGGTGNEQYF TGTGCCAGCAGTGGTGGGACAGGGAACGAGCAGTACTTC TRBJ2-7 TRBD1 TRBV6-5 few
CASSYGTGPSEAFF TGTGCCAGCAGTTACGGGACAGGGCCATCTGAAGCTTTCTTT TRBJ1-1 TRBD1 TRBV6-6 -
CASTTDRAGYNEQFF TGTGCCAGTACCACCGACAGGGCGGGATACAATGAGCAGTTCTTC TRBJ2-1 - TRBV19 -
CASSEGANTGELFF TGTGCCAGCAGTGAGGGGGCGAACACCGGGGAGCTGTTTTTT TRBJ2-2 - TRBV2 -
CASCGGDTVPNEKLFF TGTGCCAGTTGTGGAGGGGACACCGTCCCAAATGAAAAACTGTTTTTT TRBJ1-4 - TRBV19 -
CASSPDRDWWFGNQPQHF TGTGCCAGCAGCCCCGACAGGGATTGGTGGTTTGGCAATCAGCCCCAGCATTTT TRBJ1-5 TRBD1 TRBV7-2 -
CASSARPLRSGPYEQYF TGTGCCAGTAGTGCCAGACCCCTTCGAAGCGGGCCCTACGAGCAGTACTTC TRBJ2-7 - TRBV19 -
CASSLSPRESYEQYF TGTGCCAGCAGCTTGTCACCTCGAGAGTCCTACGAGCAGTACTTC TRBJ2-7 - TRBV5-4 -
CASSLARDTQYF TGCGCCAGCAGCTTGGCCCGGGATACGCAGTATTTT TRBJ2-3 - TRBV5-1 -